Shown below are 7 T cell receptor beta chains from a single sample sequenced in a study of shared clonotypes between healthy human individuals. Method: immunoSEQ multiplex PCR; TCRdb's copy keeps in-frame clones and lacks some. The top ten clones hold approximately 2% of a sample with about 710,000 clones, roughly 72% of them seen once. Material: memory CD4+ T cells sorted from blood. Subset described: CD45RA-negative fraction. These receptor sequences come from a woman younger than 45 in good health.

The chain links TRBV27 to TRBJ1-1; D is unresolved. Germline lookup yields CDR1 MNHEY and CDR2 SMNVEV (reference sequence). The CDR3 contains 12 residues. V lost 9 bases and J lost 1, with 9 bases in between. CDR3 protein: CAREETNTEAFF. As DNA, the CDR3 is TGTGCCAGAGAGGAGACGAACACTGAAGCTTTCTTT.

This chain connects TRBV28 to TRBJ2-7; 11 bases are a match to TRBD2. In germline, CDR1 is MDHEN, CDR2 SYDVKM. The length of the CDR3 is 16 residues. With 6 bases clipped from V and 1 base from J, the junction kept 8 bases outside the gene matches. The CDR3 protein is CASSQGLAERSYEQYF. The DNA of the CDR3 is TGTGCCAGCAGCCAGGGACTAGCGGAGAGGTCCTACGAGCAGTACTTC.

CDR3 residues: CASSPPSRADTEAFF. DNA for the CDR3: TGTGCCAGCTCACCACCATCCAGGGCGGACACTGAAGCTTTCTTT. The chain combines TRBV18 with TRBJ1-1; TRBD1 might be the D (5 bases). Germline-derived CDR1 and CDR2 are KGHSH and LQKENI. Between the trimmed V and J ends, which lost 0 bases and 3 bases, there was a span of 11 bases. CDR3 size: 15 residues.

The chain joins TRBV11-2 to TRBJ1-3; D remains ambiguous. V lost 5 bases to trimming and J lost 2 bases, with 13 bases between them. The germline gives CDR1 SGHAT, CDR2 FQNNGV. CDR3 size: 15 residues. The CDR3 DNA reads as TGTGCCAGCAGCCTCCACCAAGTCCCTGGAAACACCATATATTTT. It specifies CASSLHQVPGNTIYF.

This rearrangement joins TRBV5-1 to TRBJ2-5; TRBD2 agrees at 7 bases. From germline, CDR1 is SGHRS and CDR2 YFSETQ. CDR3 size: 14 residues. The junction had 1 base not matched to a gene; V was cut back by 1 base and J by 1 base. CDR3 nucleotide sequence: TGCGCCAGCAGCTTGACTAGCGCCCAAGAGACCCAGTACTTC. This encodes CASSLTSAQETQYF.

The chain joins TRBV27 to TRBJ2-7; D is unclear. This CDR3 contains 13 residues. CDR1 and CDR2 (germline): MNHEY, SMNVEV (reference sequence). Between the trimmed V and J ends, which lost 0 bases and 6 bases, there was a span of 9 bases. The CDR3 reads CASSLSVVAEQYF. CDR3 nucleotide sequence: TGTGCCAGCAGTTTATCGGTCGTAGCCGAGCAGTACTTC.

Comment on this clone: Other DNA sequences in the same sample also yield this CDR3. The chain is built from TRBV27 and TRBJ2-7; 10 nucleotides align to TRBD1. The germline gives CDR1 MNHEY, CDR2 SMNVEV (reference sequence). V shed 5 bases, J shed 2 bases, and the junction held 6 bases outside the gene matches. CDR3 length: 15 residues. CDR3 sequence reads: CASSRTGTGAYEQYF. In DNA form, the CDR3 reads TGTGCCAGCAGTCGTACCGGGACAGGGGCCTACGAGCAGTACTTC.